The sequence of this T cell receptor (beta chain) was determined in a study of T cell responses to AZD1222 COVID-19 vaccine (dated by TCRdb to the early 2020s). Background on the whole study: AZD1222 recipients whose second dose came at about 4 weeks and those whose second dose came at about 12 weeks were combined into one group, since spike-specific TCR depth and breadth did not differ between the two schedules. Trial participants were enrolled into age subgroups of 18-55, 56-69 and 70-plus years, which contained 148, 28 and 57 TCR-sequenced participants, respectively. TCR sequencing was performed for roughly 240 trial participants, of whom around 210 were given two doses of AZD1222 and approximately 26 were given two doses of MenACWY control vaccine. On the study overall, not on this receptor specifically: Conclusions about previously exposed vaccinees are limited because only five to seven AZD1222 recipients were SARS-CoV-2 seropositive at baseline. After two AZD1222 doses, both the breadth and the depth of spike-specific TCRs were significantly higher than at day 0 and than in MenACWY recipients. The 56-69-year group was small, and its depth increase did not reach significance, likely because of low power. Because no day 14 peak-response samples were available, repertoires were characterized only after the peak T cell response. Participants were mostly white British, with more females than males. The authors suggested clonal diversity may have been underestimated. CD4 TCRs associated with the vaccine covered the entire spike protein, and the dominant responses were in regions 160-218 and 743-854. Reportedly, close to half of the unique spike-specific TCRs recognized epitopes lying outside the regions that are mutated in the B.1.351 and B.1.1.7 variants.

V drops 10 bases and J drops 0 bases, leaving 14 bases in between. From a lookup of the germline V gene (reference sequence), CDR1 and CDR2 are LGHDT and YNNKEL. The CDR3 runs 14 residues from the cysteine to the phenylalanine. Of all the DNA, just the CDR3 is kept, 42 bases in frame from base 1. The CDR3 regions of human TCRbeta chains were analyzed by immunosequencing. The study's processing was this. Repertoire TCRs were checked for matches against a reference library of SARS-CoV-2-specific TCRs that had been generated using the MIRA antigen-specificity platform. Breadth meant the fraction of unique TCRs that were SARS-CoV-2-associated, whereas depth meant the fraction of total T cells that were SARS-CoV-2-associated. Each spike-specific TCR was assigned to its reactive spike region and to a CD4 or CD8 class using the MIRA data. Log10-transformed breadth and depth values were compared by one-way ANOVA with Sidak's multiple comparisons tests. Here the immuneACCESS table is served through TCRdb, limited to in-frame sequences with V and J called. Missing clones are a known gap in these copies; in checked studies unresolved V genes cover under half, and the rest lacks a known reason. The V and J calls and clone size come from that table; D and trimming were worked out from the DNA. The sample table lists more than 150,000 clones, 90% to 95% of them with a count of one. Together, the top ten hold 7% to 9.5% of the sample.

Notes on this clone: Its antigen target is currently unknown. No much larger clone is present one base from it, and per-base qualities are unavailable.

The label giving this sample's time point can be read as: baseline before first vaccination. Samples from vaccinated people were obtained from the UK trials COV001 and COV002, which included a single-blind randomized controlled phase 2/3 trial of AZD1222 (ChAdOx1 nCoV-19) in healthy adults. Trial participant PBMC samples were collected at day 0 and day 28 after the second dose for TCRbeta chain sequencing. The origin of this receptor is an adult in good health. Sample: peripheral blood, taken on day 0 of AZD1222 vaccination. The chain uses TRBV3-1 (or the pseudogene TRBV3-2) and TRBJ2-3; the D gene is perhaps TRBD2, on 6 matching bases. For the CDR3, the sequence is CAIGGGASTDTQYF. The DNA sequence is TGTGCCATCGGAGGAGGGGCTAGCACAGATACGCAGTATTTT.